One T cell receptor beta chain is described in this entry. Germline V gives CDR1 SGHKS, CDR2 YYEKEE (reference sequence). The V and J ends lost 5 bases and 1 base respectively, with 12 bases between them. This CDR3 is built from 14 residues. The record originates from a study of CD8+ T cells in alopecia areata. RNA extraction and reverse transcription yielded cDNA as sequencing template. Repertoires were generated with immunoSEQ multiplex PCR, while TCRdb's copy carries only in-frame clones and drops some. The table has 90,000 to 150,000 clones, around 56% seen once. Sample treatment: oral pan-JAK inhibitor, 5-10 mg twice daily.

The sequence derives from a human donor with alopecia areata. Material: CD4+ T cells sorted from blood, obtained at week 4, from a patient treated with tofacitinib. The rearrangement links TRBV5-5 to TRBJ1-2, with D possibly being TRBD1 (5 bases). The CDR3 reads CASRPVGGNYGYTF. DNA for the CDR3: TGTGCCAGCAGACCTGTGGGGGGTAACTATGGCTACACCTTC.